This is a list of T cell receptor beta chains from one sample in a study of T cells in Graves' hyperthyroidism and ophthalmopathy. One entry per CDR3 protein results from TCRdb running MiXCR on the multiplex PCR reads. The table includes about 300,000 distinct CDR3 sequences, approximately 14% detected once. The sample was blood. These receptor sequences come from a woman between 35 and 50 years old with Graves' hyperthyroidism. Both conserved end residues are part of each CDR3. The order of the fields is CDR3 length, J gene, V gene, CDR3 protein.

>14|TRBJ2-5|TRBV10-3
CAISESSGQETQYF
>12|TRBJ2-3|TRBV6-1
CASTDSTDTQYF
>16|TRBJ2-1|TRBV20-1
CSARDAGRSSYNEQFF
>14|TRBJ1-5|TRBV6-1
CASSGEQGAQPQHF
>11|TRBJ2-3|TRBV2
CASKSILGTEF
>15|TRBJ1-1|TRBV6-6
CASSYQGTRNTEAFF
>16|TRBJ1-3|TRBV12-5
CASGGTDASSGNTIYF
>14|TRBJ2-7|TRBV2
CASSEVGPVYEQYF
>12|TRBJ2-5|TRBV25-1
CASSELGETQYF
>14|TRBJ2-7|TRBV5-5
CASSSMGSHYEQYF
>16|TRBJ2-1|TRBV27
CASSPLEGGRDNEQFF
>16|TRBJ2-1|TRBV2
CASKYRAGTSRNEQFF
>14|TRBJ2-2|TRBV2
CASRQTSGPGELFF
>16|TRBJ1-6|TRBV7-2
CASSLIRGPYNSPLHF
>15|TRBJ2-1|TRBV7-2
CASRRLAGSYNEQFF
>15|TRBJ2-1|TRBV27
CASGKGQDVYNEQFF
>16|TRBJ2-1|TRBV10-3
CAISEGYGTVNNEQFF
>15|TRBJ2-7|TRBV13
CASSDRDRNPYEQYF
>15|TRBJ2-7|TRBV12-3/TRBV12-4
CASSFPGQGTYEQYF